The next 20 T cell receptor beta chains were all read from a single sample in a study of T cell changes during pregnancy in multiple sclerosis. The data were produced by immunoSEQ multiplex PCR, yet TCRdb's version contains in-frame clones alone and is incomplete. The data show 75,000 to 85,000 clones, approximately 93% seen once. The specimen was peripheral blood, collected in the second trimester of pregnancy. The source is a female donor with multiple sclerosis, enrolled in a pregnancy study.

The CDR3 DNA reads as TGCGCCAGCAGCTTGCTCGGCAGGGGGCTCTACGAGCAGTACTTC. This encodes CASSLLGRGLYEQYF. The chain joins TRBV5-1 to TRBJ2-7, with 8 bases fitting TRBD1. Germline V gene data show CDR1 as SGHRS and CDR2 as YFSETQ. V lost 1 base, J lost 3 bases, and 6 bases stayed unmatched. There are 15 residues in the CDR3. The variable domain in full, with the rest retrieved from reference TRBV5-1 and TRBJ2-7, is KAGVTQTPRYLIKTRGQQVTLSCSPISGHRSVSWYQQTPGQGLQFLFEYFSETQRNKGNFPGRFSGRQFSNSRSEMNVSTLELGDSALYLCASSLLGRGLYEQYFGPGTRLTVT.

The gene calls are TRBV6-5 and TRBJ2-7, with TRBD2 identical over 11 bases. The CDR3 is 15 amino acids. The ends lost 6 bases at V and 1 base at J; junction bases unmatched: 5. Germline CDR1 MNHEY, CDR2 SVGAGI. In nucleotides, the CDR3 is TGTGCCAGCAGCCATACTAGCGGGGGTTCCTACGAGCAGTACTTC. Protein: CASSHTSGGSYEQYF.

This chain uses TRBV6-6 with TRBJ2-2, with a tentative D call TRBD1 (5 bases). The CDR3 extends over 14 amino acids. Germline assignment: CDR1 MNHNY and CDR2 SVGAGI (reference sequence). Trimming cost V 5 bases and J 0 bases, with 7 bases left between them. This chain's CDR3 is CASSRQTNTGELFF. In nucleotides, the CDR3 is TGTGCCAGCAGTCGACAGACGAACACCGGGGAGCTGTTTTTT.

The chain carries TRBV6-1 and TRBJ2-7; 10 nucleotides agree with TRBD1. CDR1 is MNHNS and CDR2 is SASEGT in the germline V gene. V was pared by 11 bases and J by 3 bases, with 4 bases of the junction left unmatched. This CDR3 contains 12 residues. The CDR3 bases are TGTGCCGGAAGGGACAGGGGCTACGAGCAGTACTTC. This gives the protein CAGRDRGYEQYF.

The rearrangement links TRBV10-3 to TRBJ1-6; D not certain. The CDR3 runs to 13 residues. CDR1 ENHRY and CDR2 SYGVKD come from the germline V gene. Trimming shortened V by 11 bases and J by 0 bases, and 8 bases separated the two germline ends. Here the CDR3 reads CASGSSYNSPLHF. The CDR3 DNA sequence: TGTGCCTCAGGCAGCTCCTATAATTCACCCCTCCACTTT.

The chain links TRBV11-2 to TRBJ1-4; TRBD1 might be the D (5 bases). The CDR3 loop spans 13 amino acids. The V and J ends lost 3 bases and 16 bases respectively, with 18 bases between them. Germline V CDR1 and CDR2: SGHAT, FQNNGV. DNA for the CDR3: TGTGCCAGCAGCTTGAGGACGGACACCTCGAGGTTTTTT. Protein: CASSLRTDTSRFF.

V gene TRBV5-8 combines with J gene TRBJ1-3; 10 nucleotides line up with TRBD1. After removal of 4 bases from V and 4 bases from J, the junction contained 5 bases not matched to a gene. The CDR3 has 15 residues. Germline V gene sequence: CDR1 SGHTS, CDR2 YDEGEE. In DNA, the CDR3 is TGTGCCAGCAGCAGGGGACAGGGGCCAGGAAACACCATATATTTT. Translated: CASSRGQGPGNTIYF.

This sequence joins TRBV6-6 and TRBJ1-1; the D gene is possibly TRBD1 (6 bases). Germline-derived CDR1 and CDR2 are MNHNY and SVGAGI (reference sequence). The CDR3 length is 14 residues. Trimming stripped 6 bases from V and 7 bases from J, with 18 bases between. CDR3 sequence: CASRDRGRGDEAFF. The CDR3 DNA sequence: TGTGCCAGCAGAGATAGGGGGAGAGGGGATGAAGCTTTCTTT.

The rearrangement uses TRBV7-2 and TRBJ1-5, with TRBD1 as a possible D gene (5 bases). Trimming took 1 base from V and 2 from J, leaving 6 bases between them. Germline V CDR1 and CDR2: SGHTA, FQGNSA. This CDR3 has 14 residues. CDR3: CASSLVQGNQPQHF. CDR3 DNA: TGTGCCAGCAGCTTAGTACAGGGCAATCAGCCCCAGCATTTT.

V is TRBV5-4 and J is TRBJ1-2, with TRBD1 as a possible D gene (6 bases). Germline V gives CDR1 SGHNT, CDR2 YYREEE (reference sequence). The length of the CDR3 is 14 residues. V was trimmed by 5 bases and J by 4 bases, leaving 15 bases between them. The CDR3 protein is CASSSQDRPYGYTF. The CDR3 coding sequence is TGTGCCAGCAGTTCCCAGGACAGACCCTATGGCTACACCTTC.

The gene calls are TRBV5-1 and TRBJ1-4, with D unresolved. The CDR3 is made up of 11 amino acids. In germline, CDR1 is SGHRS, CDR2 YFSETQ. V was pared by 5 bases and J by 8 bases, with 7 bases between. CDR3 coding DNA: TGCGCCAGCAGATCGGGAGAAAAACTGTTTTTT. This codes for CASRSGEKLFF.

This clone was seen a handful of times. J is TRBJ1-1 and V is TRBV6-6, with a weak D call TRBD1 (6 bases). CDR3 length equals 16 residues. Germline CDR1 reads MNHNY; CDR2 reads SVGAGI (reference sequence). The germline V and J ends were trimmed by 4 bases and 1 base, with 16 bases remaining between them. The CDR3 coding sequence is TGTGCCAGCAGTTCTCGACAGGTGAAGGGGAACACTGAAGCTTTCTTT. It specifies CASSSRQVKGNTEAFF.

This chain links TRBV28 with TRBJ1-6; 7 bases fit TRBD1. Germline V lookup: CDR1 MDHEN, CDR2 SYDVKM. V was clipped by 3 bases and J by 6 bases; unmatched bases: 8. CDR3 size: 16 residues. CDR3 bases: TGTGCCAGCAGTTTTGGGCAGGGGGTCGGTAATTCACCCCTCCACTTT. Translated: CASSFGQGVGNSPLHF. The variable domain in full, with the rest retrieved from reference TRBV28 and TRBJ1-6, is DVKVTQSSRYLVKRTGEKVFLECVQDMDHENMFWYRQDPGLGLRLIYFSYDVKMKEKGDIPEGYSVSREKKERFSLILESASTNQTSMYLCASSFGQGVGNSPLHFGNGTRLTVT.

This chain joins TRBV29-1 and TRBJ1-5; 11 positions agree with TRBD1. The CDR3 runs to 13 residues. Germline V CDR1 and CDR2: SQVTM, ANQGSEA. The V and J ends lost 6 bases and 5 bases, in that order; junction bases with no gene match: 3. The CDR3 DNA reads TGCAGCGTCGGACAGGGGGCTGATCAGCCCCAGCATTTT. This codes for CSVGQGADQPQHF.

The V call is TRBV27, the J call TRBJ2-1; TRBD2 matches at 9 bases. J gave up 2 bases and V 2 bases, and 4 bases lay outside the gene matches. The CDR3 length is 16 residues. CDR1 is MNHEY and CDR2 is SMNVEV in the germline V gene (reference sequence). The CDR3 region is CASSLRVAGAYNEQFF. CDR3 nucleotide sequence: TGTGCCAGCAGTTTACGAGTAGCGGGGGCCTACAATGAGCAGTTCTTC.

This chain connects TRBV5-4 to TRBJ2-5; 7 nucleotides align to TRBD2. The CDR3 is 15 residues long. Germline CDR1 and CDR2: SGHNT and YYREEE (reference sequence). V was clipped by 4 bases and J by 4 bases; unmatched bases: 10. Here the CDR3 reads CASSPGLGEGETQYF. CDR3 in DNA: TGTGCCAGCAGCCCTGGTCTCGGGGAGGGAGAGACCCAGTACTTC. Variable domain in full (rest from reference TRBV5-4 and TRBJ2-5): ETGVTQSPTHLIKTRGQQVTLRCSSQSGHNTVSWYQQALGQGPQFIFQYYREEENGRGNFPPRFSGLQFPNYSSELNVNALELDDSALYLCASSPGLGEGETQYFGPGTRLLVL.

This chain connects TRBV6-5 to TRBJ1-2, with 8 bases identical to TRBD1. V lost 3 bases and J lost 3; bases outside the gene matches: 3. Germline lookup yields CDR1 MNHEY and CDR2 SVGAGI. This CDR3 region has 14 residues. The CDR3 protein is CASSYIQGDYGYTF. In DNA, the CDR3 is TGTGCCAGCAGTTATATACAGGGGGACTATGGCTACACCTTC.

The rearrangement uses TRBV18 and TRBJ2-7; 8 bases agree with TRBD2. The CDR3 consists of 15 residues. CDR1 and CDR2 from the germline V gene are KGHSH and LQKENI. Trimming cost V 6 bases and J 5 bases; bases outside gene matches: 12. The CDR3 region is CASSPTSSGGHEQYF. DNA for the CDR3: TGTGCCAGCTCCCCGACTTCAAGCGGGGGCCACGAGCAGTACTTC.

This clone was recorded once. The chain links TRBV6-5 to TRBJ1-2, with TRBD1 matching 10 bases. CDR3 length: 15 amino acids. V dropped 8 bases and J dropped 4; count of bases not matched to a gene: 10. Germline-derived CDR1 and CDR2 are MNHEY and SVGAGI. CDR3 sequence reads: CASYTPGTGAYGYTF. The CDR3 nucleotides are TGTGCCAGCTATACACCCGGGACAGGGGCCTATGGCTACACCTTC.

The V and J genes are TRBV7-3 and TRBJ2-1, with D perhaps matching TRBD2 (6 bases). The germline V and J ends were trimmed by 5 bases and 6 bases, with 14 bases remaining between them. The CDR3 totals 14 residues. In germline, CDR1 is SGHTA, CDR2 FQGTGA. CDR3 sequence reads: CASSRSSSVNEQFF. In nucleotides, the CDR3 is TGTGCCAGCAGCCGCTCCTCTAGCGTCAATGAGCAGTTCTTC.